This T cell receptor (beta chain) emerged from a study of metastatic and nonmetastatic thyroid tumors. Findings of the study overall: Within blood and tumor, benign nodules reportedly had significantly lower TCR beta diversity than malignant thyroid tumors did.

This CDR3 contains 15 residues. From germline, CDR1 is SEHNR and CDR2 FQNEAQ (reference sequence). J gave up 2 bases and V 6 bases, and 7 bases lay outside the gene matches. Ahead of thyroid surgery, no patient had received treatment of any kind. At least ten counts were recorded for this clone. Antigen: not known. Per the authors' pipeline: Researchers built a distant-metastasis classifier for papillary thyroid cancer that drew on CDR3 differences across clinicopathological groups. Using MiXCR, TCRdb reanalyzed the PCR reads. TCRdb's processing, not the study's, gives the V and J calls here. Among more than 9,500 clones listed, 27% were seen once.

This sequence joins TRBV7-9 and TRBJ2-3; 8 bases match TRBD2. Sequenced input: tumor tissue. This receptor was obtained from a female donor with papillary thyroid cancer or a benign thyroid nodule (not recorded which). Some clones in this sample may be carry-over from other donors' samples. CDR3 protein: CASRNSGINTDTQYF. The CDR3 DNA follows: TGTGCCAGCAGAAATAGCGGGATAAACACAGATACGCAGTATTTT. The whole variable domain, filled in from reference TRBV7-9 and TRBJ2-3, reads DTGVSQNPRHKITKRGQNVTFRCDPISEHNRLYWYRQTLGQGPEFLTYFQNEAQLEKSRLLSDRFSAERPKGSFSTLEIQRTEQGDSAMYLCASRNSGINTDTQYFGPGTRLTVL.